This TCR beta chain was sequenced during a study of T cells in localized non-small cell lung cancer. This clone was picked up one time. Its target is unknown. The J segment lost 6 bases and the V segment lost 3 bases, leaving 8 bases of the junction unmatched. CDR3 length: 15 residues. Germline V gives CDR1 SGHNT, CDR2 YENEEA. The study, taken as a whole, reports: A denser population of T cells in blood accompanied longer overall survival. Clonality of T cells reached its maximum in uninvolved adjacent lung, surpassing tumor.

Generated by immunoSEQ multiplex PCR, the TCRdb table keeps only in-frame clones and is missing some. The sample carries tens of thousands of clones, around 89% recorded once. The chain is built from TRBV11-3 and TRBJ2-1, with 7 bases matching TRBD2. The clonotype comes from a woman between 40 and 69 years old with stage I lung adenocarcinoma. This sample comprised peripheral blood, obtained before any cancer treatment. The CDR3 protein is CASSFYLAEINEQFF. In nucleotides, the CDR3 is TGTGCCAGCAGCTTTTATCTAGCGGAGATCAATGAGCAGTTCTTC.